Listed below are T cell receptor beta chains from one sample, sequenced in a study of CD8+CD57+ T cells in acquired aplastic anemia. TCRdb passed the reads through MiXCR, listing each CDR3 protein once. The table lists 180,000 or so distinct CDR3 sequences, 46% of them singletons. The sequenced sample was sorted CD4+, CD8+, or CD8+CD57+ T cells (not recorded which) from PBMCs. These receptors were taken from a human donor in good health. CDR3s include the opening cysteine and the closing phenylalanine or tryptophan. A D gene is named only where the DNA matches it firmly. Size is omitted from some rows. Given values are once, few, many or a class for expanded clones.

clone_size	d_call	v_call	j_call	cdr3_nt	cdr3_aa
many	-	TRBV5-4	TRBJ2-7	TGTGCCAGCAGCGACGGACGGTCCTACGAGCAGTACTTC	CASSDGRSYEQYF
many	TRBD2	TRBV5-1	TRBJ2-3	TGCGCCAGCAGCTTGGTAGCGGGAGGGCCAGATACGCAGTATTTT	CASSLVAGGPDTQYF
-	TRBD2	TRBV30	TRBJ2-4	TGTGCCTGGAACTCCCTAGCGGGAGGGCCAAGGACCAAAAACATTCAGTACTTC	CAWNSLAGGPRTKNIQYF
many	-	TRBV12-3/TRBV12-4	TRBJ2-1	TGTGCCAGCAGTTCTCCTAGGGCCCTCCCAGGTGAGCAGTTCTTC	CASSSPRALPGEQFF
many	TRBD2	TRBV5-1	TRBJ2-6	TGCGCCAGCAGCTCAAGCAAGCGGGAGCCTCACTCTGGGGCCAACGTCCTGACTTTC	CASSSSKREPHSGANVLTF
many	-	TRBV6-1	TRBJ2-7	TGTGCCAGCAGCTCAGGGTTTGGTTCCTCCTACGAGCAGTACTTC	CASSSGFGSSYEQYF
many	-	TRBV19	TRBJ1-6	TGTGCCAGTAACCAGGGAGGTAATTCACCCCTCCACTTT	CASNQGGNSPLHF
many	-	TRBV4-3	TRBJ1-5	TGCGCCAGCAGCCAGGTAATAAGGGAACAGCCCCAGCATTTT	CASSQVIREQPQHF
many	-	TRBV7-9	TRBJ2-7	TGTGCCAGCAGCTTGAGGGGCCGCCGGAGCTCCTACGAGCAGTACTTC	CASSLRGRRSSYEQYF
few	-	TRBV10-3	TRBJ2-1	TGTGCCATCAGTGATCCCGGGAACTCCTACAATGAGCAGTTCTTC	CAISDPGNSYNEQFF
-	-	TRBV20-1	TRBJ1-1	TGCAGTGCTAGAGATGAAGCTTTCTTT	CSARDEAFF
many	-	TRBV10-3	TRBJ1-5	TGTGCCATCAGTGGTACCGCCGGAGGGGGGGCTGGTAATCAGCCCCAGCATTTT	CAISGTAGGGAGNQPQHF
many	-	TRBV19	TRBJ2-7	TGTGCCAGTAGTCGCCAGGAAGTGACCCCAAACGAGCAGTACTTC	CASSRQEVTPNEQYF
many	-	TRBV7-8	TRBJ2-5	TGTGCCAGCAGCTCTACCGGGTTGCAAGAGACCCAGTACTTC	CASSSTGLQETQYF
-	-	TRBV20-1	TRBJ2-7	TGCAGTGCTAGTTTCCACTACGAGCAGTACTTC	CSASFHYEQYF
-	-	TRBV29-1	TRBJ1-1	TGCAGTTCCCCCTTCGTGACAGGGAACACTGAAGCTTTCTTT	CSSPFVTGNTEAFF
many	-	TRBV9	TRBJ2-2	TGTGCCAGCAGCGTAGTCCCGGGAGATTCAGGCGGGGAGCTGTTTTTT	CASSVVPGDSGGELFF
-	TRBD2	TRBV7-6	TRBJ2-7	TGTGCCAGCAGCTTAGGGCCTAGCGGGAGGCGGGAGCAGTACTTC	CASSLGPSGRREQYF
many	-	TRBV20-1	TRBJ2-7	TGCAGTGCTAGAGGCGGGATCTCCTACGAGCAGTACTTC	CSARGGISYEQYF
many	-	TRBV6-1	TRBJ2-2	TGTGCCAGCAGGGGAAATGAGGTTAACACCGGGGAGCTGTTTTTT	CASRGNEVNTGELFF
many	-	TRBV5-6	TRBJ1-5	TGTGCCAGCAGCTTAATGACCGCCGCGGGCAATCAGCCCCAGCATTTT	CASSLMTAAGNQPQHF
many	TRBD2	TRBV11-1	TRBJ2-2	TGTGCCAGCAGCTTTTGGACTAGCGGGAGGTTAACGAACACCGGGGAGCTGTTTTTT	CASSFWTSGRLTNTGELFF
-	-	TRBV7-9	TRBJ2-5	TGTACCAGCAGCTTATCAGGGTGGGAGACCCAGTACTTC	CTSSLSGWETQYF
once	TRBD1	TRBV12-3/TRBV12-4	TRBJ1-6	TGTGCCAGCAGTGTCTACAGCCGGGACAGGGGGGGCTCACCCCTCCACTTT	CASSVYSRDRGGSPLHF
few	-	TRBV20-1	TRBJ2-3	TGCAGTGCTAGTATGACAGAAGCGGCAGATACGCAGTATTTT	CSASMTEAADTQYF
-	-	TRBV5-6	TRBJ2-5	TGTGCCACCCGGGACGCCCAAGAGACCCAGTACTTC	CATRDAQETQYF
many	TRBD2	TRBV19	TRBJ2-3	TGTGCCAGTAGTATTGGGGGGGGCACAGATACGCAGTATTTT	CASSIGGGTDTQYF
-	-	TRBV7-8	TRBJ1-1	TGTGCCAGCAGCTTACGGCAGTTCAACACTGAAGCTTTCTTT	CASSLRQFNTEAFF
-	-	TRBV7-2	TRBJ1-2	TGTGCCAGCAGCCCAGACAGTATCTATGGCTACACCTTC	CASSPDSIYGYTF
many	TRBD2	TRBV11-2	TRBJ2-7	TGTGCCAGCAGCGAGAGGGGGTGGTCTAGCGGGAGAGCCTACGAGCAGTACTTC	CASSERGWSSGRAYEQYF
-	-	TRBV24-1	TRBJ1-1	TGTGCCACCAGTAATGGGGTCCTCGCGGAAGCTTTCTTT	CATSNGVLAEAFF
-	-	TRBV2	TRBJ1-5	TGTGCCAGCAGTGTACAAGCTAGCAATCAGCCCCAGCATTTT	CASSVQASNQPQHF
many	TRBD2	TRBV7-3	TRBJ2-2	TGTGCCAGCAGCTCACAGCGGGAGGGCTACACCGGGGAGCTGTTTTTT	CASSSQREGYTGELFF
-	TRBD2	TRBV2	TRBJ2-1	TGTGCCCGACTAGCGGGAGGACCGGGTTCCTACAATGAGCAGTTCTTC	CARLAGGPGSYNEQFF
-	TRBD2	TRBV12-5	TRBJ2-1	TGTGCTAGTGGTTTGCCCCGGACTAGCGGGAGGGCCGCTGAGCAGTTCTTC	CASGLPRTSGRAAEQFF
many	-	TRBV11-2	TRBJ1-6	TGTGCCAGCAGCTTTGGACAACTTAATTCACCCCTCCACTTT	CASSFGQLNSPLHF
-	TRBD2	TRBV4-2	TRBJ2-1	TGTGCCAGCAGCCAATTCAGTGGGCTAAGCGGGAGTCGGAACAATGAGCAGTTCTTC	CASSQFSGLSGSRNNEQFF
-	TRBD1	TRBV10-3	TRBJ1-4	TGTGCCATCAGTGAATCCTCAGGGGGCGGTGAAAAACTGTTTTTT	CAISESSGGGEKLFF
-	-	TRBV7-7	TRBJ2-7	TGTGCCAGCAGCTTAGGGGACACCTACGAGCAGTACTTC	CASSLGDTYEQYF
-	TRBD2	TRBV20-1	TRBJ2-3	TGCAGTGCAGGGGGCGGGGGGGCCGGAGATACGCAGTATTTT	CSAGGGGAGDTQYF
once	TRBD1	TRBV25-1	TRBJ1-6	TGTGCCAGCAGGGCCGGGACAGGGATCCGGTCACCCCTCCACTTT	CASRAGTGIRSPLHF
-	-	TRBV19	TRBJ1-1	TGTGCCAGCAATTTTTGGGCGGCGAACACTGAAGCTTTCTTT	CASNFWAANTEAFF
-	TRBD1	TRBV28	TRBJ1-5	TGTGCCAGTAGGGACAGGGAGTTTTCTCAGCCCCAGCATTTT	CASRDREFSQPQHF
-	-	TRBV5-1	TRBJ2-3	TGCGCCAGCAGCCTGTGGGGGTTAGATACGCAGTATTTT	CASSLWGLDTQYF